The 10 T cell receptor beta chains reported below all come from one sample, sequenced in a study of blood T cell repertoires in COVID-19. Measured with immunoSEQ multiplex PCR; TCRdb has only the in-frame clones, and not every one. The sample lists just under 350,000 clones, 88% occurring once. Sequencing was done on a sample of peripheral blood. These receptors came from a woman in her seventies with COVID-19, enrolled during active disease.

This clone was seen a single time. The rearrangement uses TRBV28 and TRBJ2-5, with TRBD1 as a possible D gene (5 bases). Looked up from germline, CDR1 is MDHEN and CDR2 is SYDVKM. Trimming left V 7 bases short and J 4 bases short, with 22 bases between. This CDR3 spans 16 amino acids. For the CDR3, the DNA is TGTGCCAGCACTACGAGACCCAGGGTGGGGCGAGAGACCCAGTACTTC. Amino acid sequence: CASTTRPRVGRETQYF.

The chain is built from TRBV9 and TRBJ2-5; D not certain. CDR3 length equals 12 residues. The germline V and J ends were trimmed by 0 bases and 4 bases, with 4 bases remaining between them. Germline V gene data show CDR1 as SGDLS and CDR2 as YYNGEE. The CDR3 loop reads CASSVVGETQYF. CDR3 coding DNA: TGTGCCAGCAGCGTAGTCGGAGAGACCCAGTACTTC. Complete variable domain (other parts from reference TRBV9 and TRBJ2-5): DSGVTQTPKHLITATGQRVTLRCSPRSGDLSVYWYQQSLDQGLQFLIQYYNGEERAKGNILERFSAQQFPDLHSELNLSSLELGDSALYFCASSVVGETQYFGPGTRLLVL.

This rearrangement joins TRBV30 to TRBJ2-7; TRBD1 aligns across 9 bases. The CDR3 length is 13 residues. Losses at the gene ends were 3 bases for V and 4 bases for J; bases not matched to a gene: 4. CDR1 GTSNPN and CDR2 SVGIG come from the germline V gene (reference sequence). The CDR3 loop is CAWSRDRDYEQYF. CDR3 DNA sequence: TGTGCCTGGAGCCGGGACAGGGATTACGAGCAGTACTTC.

This chain links TRBV5-6 with TRBJ2-7, with TRBD1 identical over 7 bases. With V trimmed by 1 base and J by 7 bases, 14 bases remained unmatched. Germline CDR1 and CDR2: SGHDT and YYEEEE. The CDR3 contains 16 residues. CDR3 sequence (DNA): TGTGCCAGCAGCTTGAAAACGGGACAGTATCGCTGGGAGCAGTACTTC. This codes for CASSLKTGQYRWEQYF.

The V gene is TRBV9, the J gene TRBJ2-5; 7 bases align to TRBD2. The V gene end was trimmed by 0 bases and the J gene end by 1 base; junction bases not matched to a gene: 6. The CDR3 runs to 16 residues. CDR1 is SGDLS and CDR2 is YYNGEE in the germline V gene. DNA of the CDR3: TGTGCCAGCAGCGTAGGGCCGGGGGGTACCCAAGAGACCCAGTACTTC. Translating gives CASSVGPGGTQETQYF.

The V call is TRBV13, the J call TRBJ2-7, with 7 positions matching TRBD1. Losses at the gene ends were 4 bases for V and 4 bases for J; bases not matched to a gene: 13. This CDR3 is built from 16 residues. Germline values: CDR1 PRHDT, CDR2 FYEKMQ (reference sequence). The CDR3 nucleotides read TGTGCCAGCAGCTCTGGCCCCCGGCAGGGGGAATACGAGCAGTACTTC. This sequence encodes CASSSGPRQGEYEQYF.

This clone was seen once. The chain employs TRBV6-5 and TRBJ1-2; 7 bases match TRBD1. Looked up from germline, CDR1 is MNHEY and CDR2 is SVGAGI. The CDR3 is made up of 14 amino acids. V shed 0 bases and J 4 bases; nucleotides not matched to a gene: 2. The CDR3 DNA follows: TGTGCCAGCAGTTACTCCCGGGACAGCTATGGCTACACCTTC. As protein: CASSYSRDSYGYTF.

This chain links TRBV19 with TRBJ1-4; no reliable D call. V lost 5 bases to trimming and J lost 2 bases, with 18 bases between them. The CDR3 spans 17 residues. From germline, CDR1 is LNHDA and CDR2 SQIVND (reference sequence). CDR3 in DNA: TGTGCCAGTAGTTCCGGACGGGGAGTTTTGACTAATGAAAAACTGTTTTTT. This gives the protein CASSSGRGVLTNEKLFF.

This clone was seen a few times. J is TRBJ1-5 and V is TRBV2; TRBD1 matches at 8 bases. V lost 4 bases to trimming and J lost 4 bases; unmatched junction nucleotides: 3. The germline V gene encodes CDR1 SNHLY and CDR2 FYNNEI. This CDR3 has 14 residues. DNA for the CDR3: TGTGCCAGCAGTGGACAGGGGATAAATCAGCCCCAGCATTTT. This encodes CASSGQGINQPQHF. The variable domain in full, with the rest retrieved from reference TRBV2 and TRBJ1-5, is EPEVTQTPSHQVTQMGQEVILRCVPISNHLYFYWYRQILGQKVEFLVSFYNNEISEKSEIFDDQFSVERPDGSNFTLKIRSTKLEDSAMYFCASSGQGINQPQHFGDGTRLSIL.

The rearrangement uses TRBV7-6 and TRBJ1-4; 8 positions match TRBD1. The germline CDR1 and CDR2 sequences are SGHVS and FNYEAQ. J gave up 6 bases and V 6 bases, and 6 bases lay outside the gene matches. CDR3 length: 14 amino acids. Here the CDR3 DNA reads TGTGCCAGCAGACCAACAGGGGGTCATGAAAAACTGTTTTTT. Amino acid sequence: CASRPTGGHEKLFF. Full variable domain (remainder filled in from reference TRBV7-6 and TRBJ1-4): GAGVSQSPRYKVTKRGQDVALRCDPISGHVSLYWYRQALGQGPEFLTYFNYEAQQDKSGLPNDRFSAERPEGSISTLTIQRTEQRDSAMYRCASRPTGGHEKLFFGSGTQLSVL.